This T cell receptor (beta chain) appears in the sequencing data of a study of prognosis after radiotherapy for stage I lung cancer. On two occasions, one at each of two time points, six milliliters of peripheral blood were drawn. Comments on this clonotype: Its antigen is not identified.

With 6 bases removed from V and 5 bases from J, the gap between germline ends came to 17 bases. Germline V gene lookup returns CDR1 SGHTA and CDR2 FQGNSA. The CDR3 loop spans 14 amino acids. Findings and caveats of the study: Usage of TRBV and TRBJ genes reportedly differed between metastatic and non-metastatic patients. Unique TCR clone counts fell after stereotactic body radiation therapy, median roughly 10,000 versus 7,000.

Two-round multiplex PCR on genomic DNA was the method by which TCR beta CDR3 was amplified. Amplification in first-round PCR relied on primers specific to each TRBV and TRBJ gene. TCRdb passed the multiplex PCR reads through MiXCR, listing each CDR3 protein once. Seen here are about 34,000 distinct CDR3 sequences, 25% to 40% observed once, and the top ten hold around 27%. The starting material was PBMCs, obtained before or after stereotactic body radiation therapy (not recorded which). This clonotype was obtained from a donor over 45 with non-small cell lung cancer. This chain links TRBV7-2 with TRBJ2-7, with TRBD2 as a possible D gene (6 bases). The CDR3 DNA is TGTGCCAGCAGACCCGGGACTGATTTAGACGAGCAGTACTTC. Translated: CASRPGTDLDEQYF.